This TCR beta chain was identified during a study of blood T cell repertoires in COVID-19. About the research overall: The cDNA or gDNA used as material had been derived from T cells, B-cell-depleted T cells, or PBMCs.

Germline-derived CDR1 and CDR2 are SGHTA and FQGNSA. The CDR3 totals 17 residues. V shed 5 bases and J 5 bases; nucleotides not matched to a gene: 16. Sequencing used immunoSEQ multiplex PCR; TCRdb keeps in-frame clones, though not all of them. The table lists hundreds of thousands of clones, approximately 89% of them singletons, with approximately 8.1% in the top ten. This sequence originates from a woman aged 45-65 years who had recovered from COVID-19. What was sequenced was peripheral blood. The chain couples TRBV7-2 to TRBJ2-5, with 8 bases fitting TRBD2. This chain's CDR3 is CASSPRYSGVSRETQYF. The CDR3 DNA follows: TGTGCCAGCAGCCCCCGGTATAGCGGGGTCTCGCGGGAGACCCAGTACTTC.